This is a list of T cell receptor beta chains from one sample in a study of blood T cell repertoires in COVID-19. Measured with immunoSEQ multiplex PCR; TCRdb has only the in-frame clones, and not every one. The sample lists under 250,000 clones, 85% to 90% occurring once. The sequencing sample was made of peripheral blood. The receptor set was obtained from a woman in her sixties or seventies with active or convalescent COVID-19. Each CDR3 is given with its conserved first and last residue. Each record gives: clone size, D gene, V gene, J gene, CDR3 DNA, CDR3 protein. A D gene is named only where the DNA matches it firmly. Clone size is not always given. Where it is, it says once, few, many or a class for expanded clones.

.,.,TRBV19,TRBJ2-5,TGTGCCAGTAGTCGCGGGACAGTCCAAGAGACCCAGTACTTC,CASSRGTVQETQYF
.,TRBD2,TRBV7-6,TRBJ2-3,TGTGCCAGCAGTCAGACTAGCGGGGGGTACACAGATACGCAGTATTTT,CASSQTSGGYTDTQYF
.,.,TRBV4-3,TRBJ2-4,TGCGCCAGCAGCCAAGAGATAGGGGGGGAAAGAGCCAAAAACATTCAGTACTTC,CASSQEIGGERAKNIQYF
.,TRBD1,TRBV10-3,TRBJ1-2,TGTGCCATCAGTGAGGGGGACAGGGGGCGCCGCTATGGCTACACCTTC,CAISEGDRGRRYGYTF
.,TRBD1,TRBV7-2,TRBJ1-5,TGTGCCAGCAGCTTAGGGGGGACAGCTAATCAGCCCCAGCATTTT,CASSLGGTANQPQHF
once,TRBD1,TRBV7-3,TRBJ2-1,TGTGCCAGCAGCCCTACAGGGGGCACTAGGGATGAGCAGTTCTTC,CASSPTGGTRDEQFF
.,.,TRBV18,TRBJ2-5,TGTGCCAGCTCACCAATAGTTCAAGAGACCCAGTACTTC,CASSPIVQETQYF
few,.,TRBV6-5,TRBJ2-1,TGTGCCAGCAGGATTCGGACGCAGGGCTACAATGAGCAGTTCTTC,CASRIRTQGYNEQFF
.,TRBD1,TRBV7-9,TRBJ1-3,TGTGCCAGCAGTTTCCAGACAGGGGTCGGAAACACCATATATTTT,CASSFQTGVGNTIYF
.,.,TRBV11-2,TRBJ1-2,TGTGCCAGCAGCTATTCAACAGGCGCATCCAACTATGGCTACACCTTC,CASSYSTGASNYGYTF
.,.,TRBV18,TRBJ2-3,TGTGCCAGCTCACCACCTACTAGCACCCTTTTAGCCCAGTATTTT,CASSPPTSTLLAQYF
few,TRBD1,TRBV27,TRBJ1-4,TGTGCCAGCAGTTTTGGACAGGCAAATGAAAAACTGTTTTTT,CASSFGQANEKLFF